This TCR beta chain was recovered during a study of cytomegalovirus exposure and HLA in healthy donors. Broader study findings: Common viral pathogens (according to a later analysis) appeared linked to several of the most significant clusters. TCR association rates varied by HLA locus in a later analysis, with DRB1 highest and HLA-C lowest. Most TCR beta V segments were productive about 87% or about 30% of the time in an earlier analysis.

A note on this clone: Antigen specificity is unknown.

The PCR contained 60 Vbeta and 13 Jbeta primers. Generated by immunoSEQ multiplex PCR, the TCRdb table keeps only in-frame clones and is missing some. The sample includes around 140,000 clones, around 75% of them seen just once. Germline V CDR1 and CDR2: MNHEY, SMNVEV (reference sequence). The CDR3 is 15 residues long. V lost 6 bases and J 0 bases, leaving 14 bases between the germline ends. Input material: PBMCs. The chain couples TRBV27 to TRBJ1-1; possible D gene TRBD1, 5 bases. This receptor was taken from a woman aged 25 to 39 in good health and CMV-seronegative. CDR3 nucleotide sequence: TGTGCCAGCAGCCCCCCGCCAGGGTTGAACACTGAAGCTTTCTTT. Translating gives CASSPPPGLNTEAFF.